This T cell receptor (beta chain) is from a study of cytomegalovirus exposure and HLA in healthy donors (dated 2017 in TCRdb). In the study overall: According to an earlier analysis of around 600 of the donors, 150 million to 200 million T cells yielded roughly 100 million unique TCR beta sequences and about 300 Gb of sequence data. Of the roughly 400 genotyped donors, approximately 83% fell in the genetic ancestry cluster associated with self-reported Caucasian donors. Rather than using new phenotypic data, the later analysis identified candidate immune exposures from TCR beta sequences and from how often those sequences occurred across donors. To study patterns of TCR occurrence, a later analysis re-analyzed previously published TCR beta repertoires from around 670 donors and added high-resolution HLA genotyping. An early release that covered some 640 HLA-typed donors contained approximately 290 gigabases of sequencing data and some 87 million unique TCR sequences. The T cell repertoires of some 670 subjects were profiled by immunosequencing and related to cytomegalovirus serostatus. Typing coverage varied by locus: roughly 620-640 donors for A, B, C, DRB1 and DQB1; 500 to 550 for DQA1; some 610 for DPA1; around 450 for DPB1. A separate validation cohort of approximately 130 different subjects was used in addition to the approximately 670-subject first cohort. A later genetic analysis took genome-wide SNP genotypes for 398 of the 666 donors and used that subset as a discovery cohort. High-throughput TCR immunosequencing, statistical association of individual TCRs with disease status, and machine learning were combined to predict cytomegalovirus infection status. Donor age, sex, ethnicity and CMV serostatus were compiled together with the repertoire data. The study aimed to test whether cataloging public T cell receptors could reveal signatures of past pathogen exposure. Both class I and class II loci were covered by HLA typing, at four-digit resolution. Several DR-DQ haplotypes were treated as single units for association and clustering because of strong linkage in the cohort. An earlier analysis of 587 of the donors applied high-throughput TCR beta sequencing to assess whether each TCR beta V gene segment acted as functional or pseudogenic. On average, around 240,000 unique TCR beta nucleotide sequences were sequenced per donor among 300 to 500 genotyped donors of the cohort, with 15% to 20% of those sequences being non-productive. All discovery cohort repertoires had been generated on a single sequencing platform. Beyond this particular receptor, the publication reports: The only immune exposure information available for the cohort was CMV serostatus. Presence/absence analyses assumed roughly uniform sequencing depth across donors, an assumption that may not hold. Linkage disequilibrium might explain the correlated functional status among segregating V segments, but an unknown experimental factor could not be excluded. Because HLA typing was unavailable for some donors at each locus, only the typed subset was used in association tests. A cluster of highly shared sequence variants was judged likely to represent a technical artifact of the sequencing pipeline. About 15 rarely observed V segments, including chromosome 9 orphons, were excluded from the earlier analysis of about 610 of the donors because counts were too low. In a later analysis, HLA-associated TCR beta chains showed more clonal expansion and lower generation probabilities than non-associated chains that were equally common. In vitro tests confirmed that a few of the cytomegalovirus-associated TCR beta chains recognize cytomegalovirus antigens. In the study, around 150 TCR beta chains were listed as associated with cytomegalovirus. It was suggested by the authors that the approach could potentially be generalized to other disease states and immunological phenotypes. Some IMGT-functional V segments, including TRBV6-2 and TRBV6-3, could not be told apart with the 87-base-pair reads, so those segments were excluded. While some public TCRs were present in many individuals, most TCR sequences turned up only very rarely across donors. An earlier analysis of several hundred of the donors showed that most TCR beta V segments appeared in productive rearrangements either about 87% or about 30% of the time, which broadly matched IMGT annotations. In this cohort, only TCR beta chains were sequenced, and detectable features were limited by the absence of alpha or paired-chain data. Strong co-occurrence of HLA alleles, especially DR and DQ, made assigning TCR associations to individual alleles difficult. Most CMV-associated TCR beta chains appeared to be HLA-restricted in a later analysis, and the HLA associations seemed to be driven largely by CMV exposure. According to a later analysis, parvovirus B19, influenza, CMV and Epstein-Barr virus appeared linked to several top co-occurrence clusters. A later genetic analysis associated a missense DCLRE1C variant with V-gene and J-gene trimming of TCR beta chains, and an independent cohort replicated the association. Specific HLA alleles were associated with 15,000 to 20,000 TCR beta sequences at a false discovery rate of 0.05 in a later analysis. The classifier was reported to diagnose cytomegalovirus status with high specificity and sensitivity in both the original cohort and the validation cohort. In a later analysis, the rate of TCR association differed among HLA loci, with DRB1 alleles having the most associated TCRs and HLA-C alleles having the fewest. Compared with the roughly 700-donor mean, donors in an Asian-associated ancestry cluster had fewer N-insertions in productive TCRs, according to a later genetic analysis. A further reported finding was that TCR beta sequences accurately predicted the HLA-A and HLA-B alleles for most subjects in the first cohort.

The library was made by the immunoSEQ multiplex PCR assay. The multiplex PCR relied on a mix of 60 forward primers for TCR Vbeta segments and 13 reverse primers for TCR Jbeta segments. Amplification of the CDR3 region of rearranged TCR beta genes was performed with a multiplex PCR assay on genomic DNA. On the Illumina HiSeq System, the amplified TCR beta libraries were sequenced as 87-base-pair reads. The study's own analysis went as follows. Across the 700 or so repertoires, a later analysis counted approximately 75 million unique TCR beta chains, some 11 million of which were shared by at least two donors. To remove PCR and sequencing errors, raw reads were error-corrected and collapsed into unique sequences using a nearest-neighbor algorithm that merged closely related sequences. CDR3 sequences were aligned to IMGT reference sequences to assign V, D and J gene segments. Each retained sequence needed at least a six-nucleotide match to both a V gene segment and a J gene segment. A rearrangement counted as productive if the CDR3 had no stop codons and remained in frame with V and J, and every other rearrangement counted as non-productive. Following IMGT convention, CDR3 was defined as the stretch from the second conserved V-encoded cysteine up to the conserved J-encoded phenylalanine. Sequences without an unambiguous match to a single V gene segment were excluded from the earlier analysis of a few hundred of the donors. In an earlier analysis of about 590 of the donors, a V segment was called functional when productive rearrangements were above 56.7%, and segregating when the standard deviation between donors exceeded 5%. A statistical classification framework was built to diagnose cytomegalovirus status from the catalog of TCR beta chain sequences. In a later analysis, TCR nucleotide sequences were compared against IMGT/GENE-DB human TR gene sequences so that V and J genes could be assigned. The TCRdist pipeline was used in a later analysis to assign CDR3 sequences and most-parsimonious VDJ recombination scenarios. A later analysis defined each TCR beta chain by its CDR3 amino acid sequence plus V-gene family, and excluded reads lacking a unique V-gene family. As a way to deal with suspected cross-contamination and a sequencing artifact, a later analysis dropped approximately 590 nucleotide sequences that were highly shared and had low generation probability. For each public chain, a later analysis derived a clonal expansion index from normalized ranks of inferred template counts within each repertoire. A later analysis computed generation probabilities with a VDJ recombination model fitted to out-of-frame rearrangements, and checked the results against IGoR. A later analysis scored TCR-TCR, TCR-HLA and TCR-CMV co-occurrence with hypergeometric tests, applying a repertoire-size bias correction to TCR pairs. In a later analysis, false discovery rates were estimated by permuting HLA or CMV assignments 20 times. In a later analysis, co-occurring TCRs were grouped using DBSCAN, with TCRdist sequence similarity added in when clustering inside HLA-allele-positive subsets. Repertoires with fewer than 30,000 or more than 120,000 public chains were left out of co-occurrence clustering, as were five repertoires with anomalous nucleotide sharing. TCRdb re-hosts the immuneACCESS table, in-frame sequences only. Its copies lack some clones; in the studies checked, an unresolved V gene accounts for under half of them, and the cause for the rest is not known. V, J and clone size are those of that table, while D and trimming were read from the DNA. This sample lists roughly 180,000 clones; about four fifths were detected once. The ten largest clonotypes hold less than 6% of the sample.

The table lists this clone with a count of one. The specificity of this receptor is unknown. One base away there is no much larger clone; base qualities are not given. Including cysteine and phenylalanine, the CDR3 has 16 amino acids. The only DNA kept is the CDR3, 48 bases in frame from the first base. For CDR1 and CDR2, the germline V gene lists MDHEN and SYDVKM. The junction shows trimming of 6 bases on V and 9 bases on J, and the gene matches do not reach 17 bases of it. The cohort consisted of hundreds of healthy bone marrow donors. At the time of sampling, every cohort member was nominally healthy, though immune exposures that went unrecorded were likely present. The donor tested CMV seropositive, placing the donor among the approximately 290 seropositive members of the cohort. A peripheral blood sample was provided by each donor, and peripheral blood mononuclear cells were used for TCR beta sequencing. Genomic DNA extraction from the blood cell samples was performed with the Qiagen DNeasy Blood Extraction Kit.

The rearranged segments are TRBV28 and TRBJ1-3, with TRBD1 matching 7 junction bases. The TCR was taken from a woman younger than 45 in good health and CMV-seropositive. What was sequenced was PBMCs. The CDR3 region: CASRSDREMFLGTIYF. The bases are TGTGCCAGCAGGTCCGACAGGGAGATGTTTTTGGGCACCATATATTTT.